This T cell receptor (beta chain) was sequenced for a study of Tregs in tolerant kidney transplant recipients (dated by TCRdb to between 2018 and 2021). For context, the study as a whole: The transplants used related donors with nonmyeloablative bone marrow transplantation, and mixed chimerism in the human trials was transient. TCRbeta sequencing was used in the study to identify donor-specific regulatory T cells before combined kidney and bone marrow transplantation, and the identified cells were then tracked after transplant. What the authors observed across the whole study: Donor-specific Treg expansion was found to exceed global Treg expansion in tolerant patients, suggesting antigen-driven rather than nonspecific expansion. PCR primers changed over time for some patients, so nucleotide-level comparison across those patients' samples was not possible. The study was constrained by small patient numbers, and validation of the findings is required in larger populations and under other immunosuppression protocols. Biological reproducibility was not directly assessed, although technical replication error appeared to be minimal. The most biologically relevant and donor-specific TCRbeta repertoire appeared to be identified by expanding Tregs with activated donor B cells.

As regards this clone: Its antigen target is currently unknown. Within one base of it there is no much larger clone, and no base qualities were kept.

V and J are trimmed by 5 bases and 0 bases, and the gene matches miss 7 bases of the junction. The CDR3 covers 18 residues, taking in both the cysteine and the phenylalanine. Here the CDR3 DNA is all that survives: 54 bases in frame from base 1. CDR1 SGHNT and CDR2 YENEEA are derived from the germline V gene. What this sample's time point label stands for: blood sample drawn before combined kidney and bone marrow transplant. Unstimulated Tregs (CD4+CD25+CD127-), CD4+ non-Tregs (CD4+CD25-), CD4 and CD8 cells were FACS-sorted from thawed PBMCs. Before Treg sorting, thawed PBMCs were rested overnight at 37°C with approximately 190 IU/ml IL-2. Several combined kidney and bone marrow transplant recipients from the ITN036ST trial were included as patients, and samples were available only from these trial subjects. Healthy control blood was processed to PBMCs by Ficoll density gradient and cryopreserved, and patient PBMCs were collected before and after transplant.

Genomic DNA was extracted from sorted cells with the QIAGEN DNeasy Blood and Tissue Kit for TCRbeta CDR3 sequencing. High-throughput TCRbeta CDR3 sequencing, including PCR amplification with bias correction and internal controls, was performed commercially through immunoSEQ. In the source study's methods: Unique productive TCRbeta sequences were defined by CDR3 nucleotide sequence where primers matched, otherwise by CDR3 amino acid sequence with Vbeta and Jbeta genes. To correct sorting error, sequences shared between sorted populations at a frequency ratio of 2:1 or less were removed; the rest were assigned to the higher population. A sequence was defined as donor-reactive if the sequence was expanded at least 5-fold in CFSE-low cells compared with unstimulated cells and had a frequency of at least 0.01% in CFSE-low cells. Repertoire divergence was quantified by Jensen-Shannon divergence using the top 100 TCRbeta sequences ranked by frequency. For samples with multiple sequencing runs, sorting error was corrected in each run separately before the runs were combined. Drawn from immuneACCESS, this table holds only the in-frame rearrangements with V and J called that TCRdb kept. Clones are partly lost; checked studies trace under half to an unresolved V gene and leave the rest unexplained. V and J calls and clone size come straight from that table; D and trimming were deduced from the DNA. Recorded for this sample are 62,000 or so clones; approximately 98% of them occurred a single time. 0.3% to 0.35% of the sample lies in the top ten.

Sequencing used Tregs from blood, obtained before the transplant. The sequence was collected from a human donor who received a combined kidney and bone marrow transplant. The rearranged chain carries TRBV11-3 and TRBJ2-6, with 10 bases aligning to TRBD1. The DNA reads TGTGCCAGCAGCGTACGGACAGGGGGGATCTCTGGGGCCAACGTCCTGACTTTC. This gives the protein CASSVRTGGISGANVLTF.